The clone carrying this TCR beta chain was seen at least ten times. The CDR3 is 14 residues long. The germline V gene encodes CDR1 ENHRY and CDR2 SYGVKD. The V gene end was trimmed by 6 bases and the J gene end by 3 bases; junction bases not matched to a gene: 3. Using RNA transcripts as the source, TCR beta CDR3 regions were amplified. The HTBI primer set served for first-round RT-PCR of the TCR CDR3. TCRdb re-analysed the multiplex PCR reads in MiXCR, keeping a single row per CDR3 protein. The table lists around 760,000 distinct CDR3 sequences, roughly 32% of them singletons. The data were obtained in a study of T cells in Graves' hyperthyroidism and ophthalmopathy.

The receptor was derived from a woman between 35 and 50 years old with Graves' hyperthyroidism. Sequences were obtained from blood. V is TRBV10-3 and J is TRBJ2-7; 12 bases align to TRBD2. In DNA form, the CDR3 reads TGTGCCATCAGACAGGGACTAGCGGGCTACGAGCAGTACTTC. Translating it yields CAIRQGLAGYEQYF.